The present T cell receptor (beta chain) was sequenced within a study of T cells in Graves' hyperthyroidism and ophthalmopathy. The source material, RNA transcripts, was used to amplify TCR beta CDR3 regions. Carried out on the TCR CDR3, a first-round RT-PCR used the HTBI primer set. TCRdb itself ran the multiplex PCR reads through MiXCR, one entry per CDR3 protein. The sample records hundreds of thousands of distinct CDR3 sequences, 18% being singletons. On this clonotype itself: No antigen is known for it.

V lost 4 bases, J lost 8 bases, and 15 bases lay in between. Germline-derived CDR1 and CDR2 are SGHRS and YFSETQ. The CDR3 sequence is 14 residues long. Study-level findings and limits: Most thyroid clonotypes that were expanded above 0.001 also turned up in blood. Progression to ophthalmopathy was predicted a median of approximately 6.4 months early.

Sequencing was carried out using blood. The chain is built from TRBV5-1 and TRBJ1-4; D may be TRBD1 (6 bases). This receptor was taken from a woman aged 45-60 years with Graves' hyperthyroidism that later progressed to Graves' ophthalmopathy. In DNA, the CDR3 is TGCGCCAGCAGCCCCATGGGGGCGGGAGAAAAACTGTTTTTT. The encoded protein is CASSPMGAGEKLFF.